These 19 T cell receptor beta chains were sequenced from one sample in a study of control samples from healthy donors and cancer patients. Sequenced by immunoSEQ multiplex PCR; TCRdb stores in-frame clones only, minus some. The table records 350,000 to 450,000 clones, 80% to 95% of them present only once. Sequenced material: PBMCs. These receptors were collected from a man aged 35 to 55 with head and neck cancer.

The chain joins TRBV6-5 to TRBJ1-1; perhaps TRBD1 as D (6 bases). Germline V gives CDR1 MNHEY, CDR2 SVGAGI. There are 15 residues in the CDR3. V lost 1 base and J lost 2, with 11 bases in between. The CDR3 reads CASSYFQDSNTEAFF. For the CDR3, the DNA is TGTGCCAGCAGTTACTTCCAGGACAGCAACACTGAAGCTTTCTTT.

The chain recombines TRBV24-1 with TRBJ2-5; no firm D call. The CDR3 spans 13 residues. Germline-derived CDR1 and CDR2 are KGHDR and SFDVKD. Deletions cut 9 bases from V and 4 bases from J, with 14 bases between. CDR3 coding DNA: TGTGCCACCGCCCCTATGTCGTTAGAGACCCAGTACTTC. This codes for CATAPMSLETQYF.

The chain employs TRBV19 and TRBJ2-5; 9 bases are a match to TRBD1. CDR1 LNHDA and CDR2 SQIVND come from the germline V gene (reference sequence). J lost 4 bases, V lost 6 bases, and 6 bases had no gene match. The CDR3 has 14 amino acids. In DNA, the CDR3 is TGTGCCAGTAGGGGGACAGGGAGAGGAGAGACCCAGTACTTC. Its translation: CASRGTGRGETQYF.

The rearrangement links TRBV28 to TRBJ1-1; no clear D. The CDR3 loop spans 15 amino acids. CDR1 and CDR2 from the germline V gene are MDHEN and SYDVKM. With 1 base removed from V and 1 base from J, the gap between germline ends came to 10 bases. CDR3 amino acids: CASSLYVGPNTEAFF. The CDR3 DNA follows: TGTGCCAGCAGTTTATACGTCGGCCCGAACACTGAAGCTTTCTTT.

The chain has TRBV7-9 and TRBJ2-5, with D perhaps TRBD2 (5 bases). The V gene's germline CDR1 is SEHNR and CDR2 FQNEAQ (reference sequence). The CDR3 extends over 13 amino acids. The germline V and J ends were trimmed by 3 bases and 3 bases, with 8 bases remaining between them. The CDR3 region is CASSFWREETQYF. The CDR3, as DNA: TGTGCCAGCAGCTTTTGGCGGGAAGAGACCCAGTACTTC.

This chain connects TRBV12-3 or TRBV12-4 to TRBJ1-1, with TRBD1 identical over 10 bases. Trimming at V came to 6 bases and at J to 11 bases, leaving 9 bases not matched to a gene. CDR3 length equals 13 residues. The CDR3 reads CASRPRQGAGAFF. The CDR3 DNA is TGTGCCAGCAGACCCCGACAGGGGGCTGGGGCTTTCTTT.

V gene TRBV11-1 combines with J gene TRBJ2-3, with TRBD2 as a possible D gene (5 bases). Germline V gene lookup returns CDR1 SGHAT and CDR2 FQDESV (reference sequence). The CDR3 extends over 15 amino acids. V was pared by 6 bases and J by 0 bases, with 13 bases between. The CDR3, as DNA: TGTGCCAGCAGGGGGAGCGCTCTTAGCACAGATACGCAGTATTTT. Amino acid sequence: CASRGSALSTDTQYF.

The chain employs TRBV28 and TRBJ1-2; D is undetermined. The V end lost 7 bases, the J end lost 8 bases, and 14 bases lay between the germline ends. The germline V gene encodes CDR1 MDHEN and CDR2 SYDVKM. CDR3 size: 12 residues. The CDR3 sequence is CASTEPVRGYTF. CDR3 in DNA: TGTGCCAGCACCGAACCGGTGCGGGGCTACACCTTC.

This chain joins TRBV11-2 and TRBJ1-1; D is unresolved. V dropped 5 bases and J dropped 6 bases, with 10 bases sitting between them. The germline V gene encodes CDR1 SGHAT and CDR2 FQNNGV. This CDR3 region has 12 residues. DNA of the CDR3: TGTGCCAGCAGCCCTATGAGGCCTGAAGCTTTCTTT. It specifies CASSPMRPEAFF.

This chain connects TRBV7-9 to TRBJ2-7; 7 nucleotides match TRBD1. V trimming: 4 bases; J trimming: 3 bases; junction bases outside the gene matches: 0. This CDR3 contains 12 residues. Germline CDR1 is SEHNR and CDR2 is FQNEAQ (reference sequence). CDR3 nucleotides: TGTGCCAGCAGCTGGGACAGCTACGAGCAGTACTTC. Its translation is CASSWDSYEQYF.

The rearrangement joins TRBV3-1 (or the pseudogene TRBV3-2) to TRBJ2-3; no clear D. CDR3 size: 16 residues. CDR1 and CDR2 from the germline V gene are LGHDT and YNNKEL (reference sequence). Trimming took 0 bases from V and 0 from J, leaving 10 bases between them. CDR3 in amino acids: CASSQDSRSSTDTQYF. The CDR3 DNA follows: TGTGCCAGCAGCCAAGATTCGAGGAGTAGCACAGATACGCAGTATTTT.

V usage is TRBV9 and J usage is TRBJ2-2; possibly TRBD1 or TRBD2 for D (7 bases each). This CDR3 comprises 17 residues. From germline, CDR1 is SGDLS and CDR2 YYNGEE. The V end was cut by 3 bases, the J end by 4 bases, with 19 bases between. CDR3 region: CASSAPRGRGGTGELFF. The CDR3 nucleotides are TGTGCCAGCAGCGCTCCCAGGGGGAGGGGTGGCACCGGGGAGCTGTTTTTT.

A word on this clone: Relative to the germline gene, one junction end is altered; a read error may explain this. V and J are TRBV29-1 and TRBJ2-1; 7 nucleotides agree with TRBD1. CDR3 length: 13 residues. CDR1 and CDR2 from the germline V gene are SQVTM and ANQGSEA. CDR3 DNA: TGCAGCGTTGGTGACAGGGCCTATAATGAGCAGTTCTTC. Translating it yields CSVGDRAYNEQFF.

The V call is TRBV2, the J call TRBJ1-1; 9 bases agree with TRBD1. The CDR3 is 15 amino acids. Germline CDR1 is SNHLY and CDR2 is FYNNEI. Unmatched junction bases numbered 10, after V lost 8 bases and J lost 3 bases. Here the CDR3 reads CASATGTGYDTEAFF. DNA of the CDR3: TGTGCCAGCGCGACCGGGACAGGGTATGACACTGAAGCTTTCTTT.

The chain combines TRBV4-2 with TRBJ2-7; D is ambiguous. The CDR3 is 14 amino acids. Per germline, CDR1 LGHNA and CDR2 YNFKEQ. V was trimmed by 1 base and J by 2 bases, leaving 9 bases between them. The CDR3 here is CASSQVPATYEQYF. The CDR3 region has the DNA TGTGCCAGCAGCCAAGTTCCAGCTACCTACGAGCAGTACTTC.

The CDR3 nucleotides are TGTGCCAGCAAGCGGGGGGCCCAAGAGACCCAGTACTTC. Translating gives CASKRGAQETQYF. The chain links TRBV6-5 to TRBJ2-5; TRBD2 aligns across 9 bases. V lost 7 bases and J lost 1; bases outside the gene matches: 1. In germline, CDR1 is MNHEY, CDR2 SVGAGI. This CDR3 is built from 13 residues.

This clone showed up just once. The chain recombines TRBV7-3 with TRBJ2-5, with 8 bases lining up with TRBD2. CDR1 is SGHTA, CDR2 FQGTGA, per germline. J was trimmed by 5 bases and V by 5 bases; bases with no gene match: 10. The CDR3 covers 15 residues. CDR3 nucleotide sequence: TGTGCCAGCAGCCCTATTAGCGGGATGGGGGAGACCCAGTACTTC. Protein product: CASSPISGMGETQYF.

The chain links TRBV14 to TRBJ2-1; 8 nucleotides align to TRBD2. J gave up 4 bases and V 0 bases, and 5 bases lay outside the gene matches. The CDR3 runs to 16 residues. The germline CDR1 and CDR2 sequences are SGHDN and FVKESK. Here the CDR3 DNA reads TGTGCCAGCAGCCAAGATAGCGGGGTGGGATACAATGAGCAGTTCTTC. This sequence encodes CASSQDSGVGYNEQFF.

V usage is TRBV5-6 and J usage is TRBJ1-5; D is unresolved. Germline CDR1 SGHDT, CDR2 YYEEEE. The length of the CDR3 is 13 residues. The germline V and J ends were trimmed by 2 bases and 4 bases, with 7 bases remaining between them. CDR3 nucleotides: TGTGCCAGCAGCTTTGGGATAAATCAGCCCCAGCATTTT. As protein: CASSFGINQPQHF.